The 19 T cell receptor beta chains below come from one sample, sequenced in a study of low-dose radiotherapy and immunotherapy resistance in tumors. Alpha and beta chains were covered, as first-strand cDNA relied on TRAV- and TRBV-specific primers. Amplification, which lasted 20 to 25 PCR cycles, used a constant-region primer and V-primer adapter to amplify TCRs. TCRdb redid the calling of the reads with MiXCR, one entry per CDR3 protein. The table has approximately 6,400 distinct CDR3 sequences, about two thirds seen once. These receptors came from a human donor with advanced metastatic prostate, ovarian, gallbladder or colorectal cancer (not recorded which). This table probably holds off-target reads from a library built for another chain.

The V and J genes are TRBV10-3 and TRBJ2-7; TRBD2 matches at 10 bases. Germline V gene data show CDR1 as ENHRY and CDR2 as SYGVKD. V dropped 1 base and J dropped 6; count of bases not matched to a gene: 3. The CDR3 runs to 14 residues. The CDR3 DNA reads TGTGCCATCAGTGAGTTTCTAGCGGGGGTCGAGCAGTACTTC. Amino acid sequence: CAISEFLAGVEQYF.

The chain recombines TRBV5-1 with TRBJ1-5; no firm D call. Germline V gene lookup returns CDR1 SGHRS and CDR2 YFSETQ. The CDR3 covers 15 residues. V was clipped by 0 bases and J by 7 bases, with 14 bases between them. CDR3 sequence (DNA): TGCGCCAGCAGCTTGGACGCCTTCTCGTCCCAGCCCCAGCATTTT. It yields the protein CASSLDAFSSQPQHF.

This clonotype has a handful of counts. The CDR3 region has the DNA TGTGCCAGCTCACCAAAAGCCAAAAACATTCAGTACTTC. Protein product: CASSPKAKNIQYF. The chain combines TRBV18 with TRBJ2-4; D is unclear. The V and J ends lost 2 bases and 0 bases respectively, with 2 bases between them. The CDR3 is made up of 13 amino acids. CDR1 and CDR2 (germline): KGHSH, LQKENI.

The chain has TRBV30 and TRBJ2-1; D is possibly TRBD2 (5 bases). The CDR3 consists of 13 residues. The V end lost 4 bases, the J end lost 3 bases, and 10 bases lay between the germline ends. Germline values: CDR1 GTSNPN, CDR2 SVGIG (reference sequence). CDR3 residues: CAWTRSVYNEQFF. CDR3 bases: TGTGCCTGGACACGTAGCGTCTACAATGAGCAGTTCTTC.

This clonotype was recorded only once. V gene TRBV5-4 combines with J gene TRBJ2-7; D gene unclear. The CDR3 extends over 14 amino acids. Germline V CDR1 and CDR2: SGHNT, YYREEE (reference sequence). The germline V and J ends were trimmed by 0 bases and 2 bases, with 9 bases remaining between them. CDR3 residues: CASSLGVRTYEQYF. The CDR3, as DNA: TGTGCCAGCAGCTTGGGGGTCAGGACCTACGAGCAGTACTTC.

CDR3 in amino acids: CASSEIAGGVNEQFF. The DNA for the CDR3 is TGTGCCAGCAGCGAGATAGCGGGAGGTGTCAATGAGCAGTTCTTC. The chain links TRBV5-6 to TRBJ2-1; 10 bases are a match to TRBD2. Germline trimming cut 4 bases from V and 6 bases from J; bases unmatched to any gene: 7. Germline V gene sequence: CDR1 SGHDT, CDR2 YYEEEE. The CDR3 extends over 15 amino acids.

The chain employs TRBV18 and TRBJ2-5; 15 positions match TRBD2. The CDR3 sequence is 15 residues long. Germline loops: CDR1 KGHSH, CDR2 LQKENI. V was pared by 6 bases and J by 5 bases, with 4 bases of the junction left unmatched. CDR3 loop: CASSGLAGGPETQYF. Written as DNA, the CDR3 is TGTGCCAGCTCCGGACTAGCGGGAGGGCCGGAGACCCAGTACTTC.

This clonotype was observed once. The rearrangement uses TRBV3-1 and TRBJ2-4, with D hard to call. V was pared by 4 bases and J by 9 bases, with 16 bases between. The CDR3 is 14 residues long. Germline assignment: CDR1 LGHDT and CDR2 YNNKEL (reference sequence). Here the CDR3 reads CASSRLAGETIQYF. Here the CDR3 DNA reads TGTGCCAGCAGCCGCCTGGCAGGCGAAACCATTCAGTACTTC. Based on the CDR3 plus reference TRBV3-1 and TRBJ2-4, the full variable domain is DTAVSQTPKYLVTQMGNDKSIKCEQNLGHDTMYWYKQDSKKFLKIMFSYNNKELIINETVPNRFSPKSPDKAHLNLHINSLELGDSAVYFCASSRLAGETIQYFGAGTRLSVL.

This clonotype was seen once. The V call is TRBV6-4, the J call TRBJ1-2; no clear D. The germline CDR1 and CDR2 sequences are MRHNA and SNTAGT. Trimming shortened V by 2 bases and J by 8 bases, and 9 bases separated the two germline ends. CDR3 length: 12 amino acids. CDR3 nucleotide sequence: TGTGCCAGCAGTGACCAGTGGTCCGGCTACACCTTC. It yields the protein CASSDQWSGYTF.

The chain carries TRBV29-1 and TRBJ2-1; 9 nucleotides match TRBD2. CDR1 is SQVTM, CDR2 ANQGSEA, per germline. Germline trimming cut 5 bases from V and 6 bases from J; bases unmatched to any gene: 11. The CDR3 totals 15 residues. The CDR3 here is CSVRRGLAGSNEQFF. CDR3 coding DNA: TGCAGCGTTCGCAGGGGACTAGCAGGATCCAATGAGCAGTTCTTC.

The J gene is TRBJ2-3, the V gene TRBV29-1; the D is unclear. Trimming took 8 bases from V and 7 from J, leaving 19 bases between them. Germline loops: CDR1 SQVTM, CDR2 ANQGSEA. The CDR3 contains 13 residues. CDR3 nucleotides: TGCAGCAGTACTCCGGCAGCCCAGCATACGCAGTATTTT. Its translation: CSSTPAAQHTQYF.

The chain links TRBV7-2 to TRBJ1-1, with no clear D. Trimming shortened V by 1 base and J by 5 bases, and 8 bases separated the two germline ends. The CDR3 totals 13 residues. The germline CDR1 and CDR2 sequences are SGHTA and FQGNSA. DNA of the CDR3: TGTGCCAGCAGCTTAGGGGGATTAACTGAAGCTTTCTTT. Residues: CASSLGGLTEAFF.

DNA for the CDR3: TGCAGCGGCCTACAGGGGGCTGTGGGCTACACCTTC. Amino acid sequence: CSGLQGAVGYTF. The chain has TRBV29-1 and TRBJ1-2, with TRBD1 identical over 9 bases. The CDR3 has 12 residues. The J segment lost 8 bases and the V segment lost 7 bases, leaving 8 bases of the junction unmatched. Germline CDR1 SQVTM, CDR2 ANQGSEA.

The CDR3 nucleotides read TGTGCCAGCACCACGCCGGCAGGGGCGTTGTACGGGCCTGGCTACACCTTC. As protein: CASTTPAGALYGPGYTF. This chain joins TRBV28 and TRBJ1-2; D may be TRBD1 (6 bases). Per the germline V gene, CDR1 is MDHEN and CDR2 is SYDVKM. Trimming left V 7 bases short and J 7 bases short, with 28 bases between. The CDR3 is made up of 17 amino acids.

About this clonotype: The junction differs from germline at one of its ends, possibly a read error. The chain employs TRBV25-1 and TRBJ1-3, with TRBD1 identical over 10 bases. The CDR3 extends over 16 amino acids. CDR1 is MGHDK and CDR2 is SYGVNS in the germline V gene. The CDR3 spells CANSEKTGGSENTIYF. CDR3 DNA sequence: TGTGCCAACAGTGAGAAGACAGGGGGCAGCGAAAACACCATATATTTT. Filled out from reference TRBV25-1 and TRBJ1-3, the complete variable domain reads EADIYQTPRYLVIGTGKKITLECSQTMGHDKMYWYQQDPGMELHLIHYSYGVNSTEKGDLSSESTVSRIRTEHFPLTLESARPSHTSQYLCANSEKTGGSENTIYFGEGSWLTVV.

CDR3 sequence reads: CASSEAPSVAYEQYF. The CDR3 region has the DNA TGTGCCAGCAGTGAAGCGCCTAGCGTAGCCTACGAGCAGTACTTC. This sequence joins TRBV6-2 or TRBV6-3 and TRBJ2-7; tentative D call: TRBD2 (6 bases). V lost 5 bases, J lost 2 bases, and 16 bases lay in between. Germline CDR1 reads MNHEY; CDR2 reads SVGEGT. The CDR3 runs to 15 residues.

In nucleotides, the CDR3 is TGTGCCAGCAGCTTGGGACAGGGCCAAGAGACCCAGTACTTC. Translating it yields CASSLGQGQETQYF. The V gene is TRBV5-8, the J gene TRBJ2-5; the match to TRBD1 covers 7 bases. The V segment lost 0 bases and the J segment 1 base; nucleotides outside the gene matches: 0. The CDR3 runs to 14 residues. Germline V CDR1 and CDR2: SGHTS, YDEGEE.

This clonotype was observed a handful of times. The CDR3 sequence is CASSYGLGGRDDTEAFF. The DNA of the CDR3 is TGTGCCAGCAGTTACGGGTTGGGGGGGCGAGATGACACTGAAGCTTTCTTT. V gene TRBV6-2 or TRBV6-3 combines with J gene TRBJ1-1, with D tentatively TRBD1 (6 bases). V gave up 2 bases and J gave up 3 bases, with 19 bases separating them. This CDR3 is built from 17 residues. From germline, CDR1 is MNHEY and CDR2 SVGEGT.

The CDR3 spells CASSLLAGGYISHNEQFF. CDR3 coding DNA: TGTGCCAGCAGTCTCTTGGCGGGGGGTTATATTTCGCACAATGAGCAGTTCTTC. This rearrangement joins TRBV6-5 to TRBJ2-1; 8 bases are shared with TRBD2. The CDR3 runs 18 residues. Germline V gene sequence: CDR1 MNHEY, CDR2 SVGAGI. With V trimmed by 5 bases and J by 5 bases, 17 bases remained unmatched.